This T cell receptor (beta chain) was identified in a study of CD8 T cells in Susac syndrome. The germline V gene encodes CDR1 SGHAT and CDR2 FQNNGV. The germline V and J ends were trimmed by 5 bases and 2 bases, with 7 bases remaining between them. This CDR3 has 12 residues. Random hexamers primed reverse transcription of 0.5 to 1 ug RNA. TCRdb itself ran the immunoSEQ multiplex PCR reads through MiXCR, one entry per CDR3 protein. The sample holds about 130,000 distinct CDR3 sequences, approximately 96% seen once. Sequencing input: CD4+ T cells from PBMCs. The chain links TRBV11-2 to TRBJ2-7; a possible D gene is TRBD2 (5 bases). The sequence was collected from a human donor in good health. CDR3 sequence reads: CASSQEAYEQYF. The CDR3 nucleotides are TGTGCCAGCAGCCAGGAGGCCTACGAGCAGTACTTC.